This TCR beta chain comes out of a study of OX40 agonist ivuxolimab in advanced cancers. Overall study: Ivuxolimab, an antibody acting as an agonist of OX40 (CD134), was used to treat patients.

With 0 bases removed from V and 1 base from J, the gap between germline ends came to 10 bases. CDR1 SGHRS and CDR2 YFSETQ come from the germline V gene. The CDR3 length is 15 residues. Notes on this clone: Its antigen is unknown.

Regarding the study as a whole: Some nonresponders additionally presented with little normalized T-cell clonal expansion. Doses of 0.1 to 3.0 mg/kg were accompanied by clonal expansion of CD4+ and CD8+ blood T cells by week 6.

Clones were sequenced by immunoSEQ multiplex PCR, and TCRdb holds only the in-frame ones, with some missing. The data hold around 38,000 clones, with approximately 90% observed a single time. The V gene is TRBV5-1, the J gene TRBJ2-5, with D possibly matching TRBD2 (5 bases). The material was CD4+ or CD8+ T cells sorted from blood, obtained in a trial of the OX40 agonist ivuxolimab. This sequence originates from an adult with an advanced solid tumor such as melanoma, head and neck, liver or kidney cancer. CDR3 DNA sequence: TGCGCCAGCAGCTTGGGAGGGCAGACCCAAGAGACCCAGTACTTC. Amino acid sequence: CASSLGGQTQETQYF.